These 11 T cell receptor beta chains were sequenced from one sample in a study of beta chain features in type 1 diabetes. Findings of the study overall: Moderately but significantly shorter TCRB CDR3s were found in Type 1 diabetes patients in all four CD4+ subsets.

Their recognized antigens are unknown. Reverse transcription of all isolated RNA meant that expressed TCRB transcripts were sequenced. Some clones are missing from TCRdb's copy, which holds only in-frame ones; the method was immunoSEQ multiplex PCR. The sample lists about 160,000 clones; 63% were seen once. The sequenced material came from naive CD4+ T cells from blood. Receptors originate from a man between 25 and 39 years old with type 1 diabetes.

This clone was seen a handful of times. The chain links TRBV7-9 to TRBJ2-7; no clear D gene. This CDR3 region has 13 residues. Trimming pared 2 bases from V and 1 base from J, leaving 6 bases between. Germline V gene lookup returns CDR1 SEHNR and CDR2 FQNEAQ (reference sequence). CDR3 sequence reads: CASSLSQSYEQYF. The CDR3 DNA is TGTGCCAGCAGCTTATCTCAGTCCTACGAGCAGTACTTC.

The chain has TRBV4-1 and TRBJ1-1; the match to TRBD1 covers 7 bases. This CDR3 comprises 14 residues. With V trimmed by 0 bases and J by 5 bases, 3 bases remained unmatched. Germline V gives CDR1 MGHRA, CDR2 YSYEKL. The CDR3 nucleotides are TGCGCCAGCAGCCAAGAAGGGGGCTGGACTGAAGCTTTCTTT. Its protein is CASSQEGGWTEAFF.

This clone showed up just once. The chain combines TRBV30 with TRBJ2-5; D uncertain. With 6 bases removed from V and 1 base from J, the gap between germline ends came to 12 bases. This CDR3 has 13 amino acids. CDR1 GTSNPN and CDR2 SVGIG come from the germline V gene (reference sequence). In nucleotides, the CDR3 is TGTGCCTGTTCCCCTCCGGCCCAAGAGACCCAGTACTTC. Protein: CACSPPAQETQYF. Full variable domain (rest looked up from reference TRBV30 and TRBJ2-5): SQTIHQWPATLVQPVGSPLSLECTVEGTSNPNLYWYRQAAGRGLQLLFYSVGIGQISSEVPQNLSASRPQDRQFILSSKKLLLSDSGFYLCACSPPAQETQYFGPGTRLLVL.

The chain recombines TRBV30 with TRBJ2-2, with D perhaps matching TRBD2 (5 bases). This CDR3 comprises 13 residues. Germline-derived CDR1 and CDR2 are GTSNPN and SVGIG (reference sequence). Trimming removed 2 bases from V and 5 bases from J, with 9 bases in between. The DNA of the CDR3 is TGTGCCTGGAGTCTAGCTAGGACCGGGGAGCTGTTTTTT. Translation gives CAWSLARTGELFF.

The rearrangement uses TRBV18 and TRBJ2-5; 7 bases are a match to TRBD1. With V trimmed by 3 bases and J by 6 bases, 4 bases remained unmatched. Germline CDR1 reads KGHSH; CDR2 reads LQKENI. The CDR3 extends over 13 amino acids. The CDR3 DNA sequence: TGTGCCAGCTCACCCGACAGGGAAAAGACCCAGTACTTC. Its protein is CASSPDREKTQYF.

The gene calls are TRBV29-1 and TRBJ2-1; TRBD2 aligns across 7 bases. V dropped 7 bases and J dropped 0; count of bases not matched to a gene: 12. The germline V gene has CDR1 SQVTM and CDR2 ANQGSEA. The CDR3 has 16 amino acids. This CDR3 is CSAAYRAGPSYNEQFF. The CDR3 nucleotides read TGCAGCGCGGCTTACCGAGCGGGGCCCTCCTACAATGAGCAGTTCTTC.

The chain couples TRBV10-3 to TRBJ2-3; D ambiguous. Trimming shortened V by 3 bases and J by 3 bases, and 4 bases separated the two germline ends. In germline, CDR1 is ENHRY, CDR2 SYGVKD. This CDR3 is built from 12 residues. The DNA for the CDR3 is TGTGCCATCAGTGATGTAACAGATACGCAGTATTTT. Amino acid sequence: CAISDVTDTQYF.

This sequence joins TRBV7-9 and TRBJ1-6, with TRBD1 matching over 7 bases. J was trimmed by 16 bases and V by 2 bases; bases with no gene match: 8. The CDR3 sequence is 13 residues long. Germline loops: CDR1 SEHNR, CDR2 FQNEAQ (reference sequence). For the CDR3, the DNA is TGTGCCAGCAGCTTAAGTACAGGGGATGTTCTCCACTTT. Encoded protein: CASSLSTGDVLHF.

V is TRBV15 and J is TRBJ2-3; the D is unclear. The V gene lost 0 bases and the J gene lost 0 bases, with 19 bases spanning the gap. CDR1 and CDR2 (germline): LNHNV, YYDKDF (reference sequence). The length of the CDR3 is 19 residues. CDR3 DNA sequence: TGTGCCACCAGCAGAGAGATCTGGTTGACGGATACTAGCACAGATACGCAGTATTTT. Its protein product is CATSREIWLTDTSTDTQYF.

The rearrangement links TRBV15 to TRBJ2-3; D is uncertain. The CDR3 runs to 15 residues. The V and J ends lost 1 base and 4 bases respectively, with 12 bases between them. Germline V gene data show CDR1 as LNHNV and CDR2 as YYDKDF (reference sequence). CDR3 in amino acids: CATSRAGVLADTQYF. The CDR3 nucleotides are TGTGCCACCAGCAGAGCTGGGGTACTTGCAGATACGCAGTATTTT.

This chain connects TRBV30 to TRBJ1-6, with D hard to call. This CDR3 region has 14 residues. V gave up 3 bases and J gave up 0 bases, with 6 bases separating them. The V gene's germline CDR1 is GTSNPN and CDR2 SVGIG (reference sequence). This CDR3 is CAWSPGSYNSPLHF. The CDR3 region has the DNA TGTGCCTGGAGCCCGGGCTCCTATAATTCACCCCTCCACTTT.